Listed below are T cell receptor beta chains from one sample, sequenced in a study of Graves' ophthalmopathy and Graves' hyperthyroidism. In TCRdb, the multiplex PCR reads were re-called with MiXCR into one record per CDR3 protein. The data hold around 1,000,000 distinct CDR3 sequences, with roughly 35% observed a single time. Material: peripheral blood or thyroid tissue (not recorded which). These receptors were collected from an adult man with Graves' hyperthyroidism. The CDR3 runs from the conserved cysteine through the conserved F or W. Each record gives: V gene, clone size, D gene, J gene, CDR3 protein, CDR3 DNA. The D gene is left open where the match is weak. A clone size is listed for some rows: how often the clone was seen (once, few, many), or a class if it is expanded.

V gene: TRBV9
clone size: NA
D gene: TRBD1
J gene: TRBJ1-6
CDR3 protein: CASSERGQTNSPLHF
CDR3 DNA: TGTGCCAGCAGCGAAAGGGGACAGACAAATTCACCCCTCCACTTT

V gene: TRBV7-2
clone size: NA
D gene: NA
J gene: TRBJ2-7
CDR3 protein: CASSQPGHGNEQYF
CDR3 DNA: TGTGCCAGCAGCCAACCGGGACATGGAAACGAGCAGTACTTC

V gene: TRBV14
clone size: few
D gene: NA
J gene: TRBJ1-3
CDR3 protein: CASSQDPVYGSGNTIYF
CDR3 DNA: TGTGCCAGCAGCCAAGATCCGGTTTACGGCTCTGGAAACACCATATATTTT

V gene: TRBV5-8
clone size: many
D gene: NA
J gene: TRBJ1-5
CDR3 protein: CASSGGGDQPQHF
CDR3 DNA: TGTGCCAGCAGCGGCGGGGGTGATCAGCCCCAGCATTTT

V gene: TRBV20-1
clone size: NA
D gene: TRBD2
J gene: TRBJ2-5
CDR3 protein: CSAGGGWETQYF
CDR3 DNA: TGCAGTGCCGGGGGGGGTTGGGAGACCCAGTACTTC

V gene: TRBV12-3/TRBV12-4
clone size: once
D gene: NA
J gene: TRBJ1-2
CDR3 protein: CASSYMGKGDGYTF
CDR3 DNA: TGTGCCAGCAGTTATATGGGGAAGGGGGACGGCTACACCTTC

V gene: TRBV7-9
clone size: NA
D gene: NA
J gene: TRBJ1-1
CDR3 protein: CASSLDTSYMNTEAFF
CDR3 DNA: TGTGCCAGCAGCCTCGACACCTCCTACATGAACACTGAAGCTTTCTTT

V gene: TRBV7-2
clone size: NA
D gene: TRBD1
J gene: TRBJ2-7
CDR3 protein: CASNRQGSHEQYF
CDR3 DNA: TGTGCCAGCAACAGACAGGGGTCCCACGAGCAGTACTTC

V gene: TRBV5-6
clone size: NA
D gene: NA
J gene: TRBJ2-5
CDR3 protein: CASSLVPQDGFQETQYF
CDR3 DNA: TGTGCCAGCAGCTTGGTTCCTCAGGACGGATTCCAAGAGACCCAGTACTTC

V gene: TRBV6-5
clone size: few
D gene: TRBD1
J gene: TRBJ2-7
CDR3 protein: CASRTGISYEQYF
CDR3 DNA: TGTGCCAGCAGGACAGGGATTTCCTACGAGCAGTACTTC

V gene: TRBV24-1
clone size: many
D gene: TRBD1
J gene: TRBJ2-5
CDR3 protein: CATSDWDRGPETQYF
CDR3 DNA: TGTGCCACCAGTGATTGGGACAGGGGGCCAGAGACCCAGTACTTC

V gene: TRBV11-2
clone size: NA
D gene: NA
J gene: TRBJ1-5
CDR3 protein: CASSLGRDLQETQHF
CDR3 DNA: TGTGCCAGCAGCTTAGGCCGGGACTTACAAGAGACCCAGCATTTT

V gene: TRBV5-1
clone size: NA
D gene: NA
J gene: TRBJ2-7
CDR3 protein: CASSLQHVNYEQYF
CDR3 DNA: TGCGCCAGCAGCTTACAGCACGTCAACTACGAGCAGTACTTC

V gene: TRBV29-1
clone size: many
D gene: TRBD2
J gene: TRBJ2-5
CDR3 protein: CSVVWSSGRVTQYF
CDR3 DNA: TGCAGCGTTGTGTGGAGTAGCGGGAGAGTGACCCAGTACTTC

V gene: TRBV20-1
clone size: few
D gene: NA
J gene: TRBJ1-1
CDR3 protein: CSARGKIQGTTEAFF
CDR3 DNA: TGCAGTGCTAGAGGTAAAATACAGGGAACAACTGAAGCTTTCTTT

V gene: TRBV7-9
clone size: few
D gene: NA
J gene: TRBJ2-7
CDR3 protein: CAWSVRAGVEQYF
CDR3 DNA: TGTGCCTGGAGTGTACGGGCAGGGGTTGAGCAGTACTTC

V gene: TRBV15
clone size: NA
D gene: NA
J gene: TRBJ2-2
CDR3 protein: CATSAQGGGELFF
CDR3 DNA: TGTGCCACCAGCGCCCAGGGGGGCGGGGAGCTGTTTTTT

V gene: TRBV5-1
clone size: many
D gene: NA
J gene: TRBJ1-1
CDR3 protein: CASSEGTRELHTEAFF
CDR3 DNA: TGTGCCAGCAGCGAAGGGACACGGGAGTTGCACACTGAAGCTTTCTTT

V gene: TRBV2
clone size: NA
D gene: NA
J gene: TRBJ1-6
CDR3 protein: CASSADRHYNSPLHF
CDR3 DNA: TGTGCCAGCAGTGCGGACAGACACTATAATTCACCCCTCCACTTT

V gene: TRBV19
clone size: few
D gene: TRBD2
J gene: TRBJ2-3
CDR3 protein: CAMYLRGGHKKVVLRDTQYF
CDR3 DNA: TGTGCCATGTATTTACGGGGGGGCCACAAGAAGGTCGTGTTACGAGATACGCAGTATTTT

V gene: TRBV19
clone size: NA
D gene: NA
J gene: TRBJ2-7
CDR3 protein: CASSPKGIHEQYF
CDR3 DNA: TGTGCCAGTAGTCCAAAGGGTATCCACGAGCAGTACTTC

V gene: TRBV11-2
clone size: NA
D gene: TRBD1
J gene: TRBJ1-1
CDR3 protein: CASSFQTGKTNTEAFF
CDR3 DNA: TGTGCCAGCAGCTTCCAGACAGGGAAGACCAACACTGAAGCTTTCTTT

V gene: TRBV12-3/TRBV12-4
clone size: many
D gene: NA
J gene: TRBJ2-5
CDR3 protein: CASSLSLKTQYF
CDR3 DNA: TGTGCCAGCAGCCTCTCGTTGAAGACCCAGTACTTC

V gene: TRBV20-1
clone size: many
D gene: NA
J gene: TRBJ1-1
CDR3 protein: CSARRARGGAGEAFF
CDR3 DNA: TGCAGTGCTAGACGCGCACGGGGTGGGGCGGGTGAAGCTTTCTTT

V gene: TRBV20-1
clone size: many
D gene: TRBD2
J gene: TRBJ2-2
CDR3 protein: CSATGTRNTGELFF
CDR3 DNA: TGCAGTGCTACCGGGACTAGGAACACCGGGGAGCTGTTTTTT

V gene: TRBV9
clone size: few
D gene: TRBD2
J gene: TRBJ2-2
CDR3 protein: CASSVVPAGGRGTGELFF
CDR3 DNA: TGTGCCAGCAGCGTAGTACCAGCGGGGGGGCGAGGCACCGGGGAGCTGTTTTTT

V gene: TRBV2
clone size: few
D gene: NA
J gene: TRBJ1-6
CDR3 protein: CASRTMGDAVSPLHF
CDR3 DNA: TGTGCCAGCAGAACAATGGGGGATGCGGTTTCACCCCTCCACTTT

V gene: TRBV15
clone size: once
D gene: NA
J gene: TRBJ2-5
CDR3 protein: CATSRSGGLGAETQYF
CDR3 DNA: TGTGCCACCAGCAGAAGTGGGGGACTGGGAGCAGAGACCCAGTACTTC

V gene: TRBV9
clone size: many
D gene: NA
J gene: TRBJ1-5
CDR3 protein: CASGTGTHQPQHF
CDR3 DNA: TGTGCCAGCGGAACAGGGACCCATCAGCCCCAGCATTTT

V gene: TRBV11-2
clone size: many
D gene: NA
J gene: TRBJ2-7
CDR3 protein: CASSLALGTDEQYF
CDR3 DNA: TGTGCCAGCAGCTTAGCTCTGGGAACAGACGAGCAGTACTTC

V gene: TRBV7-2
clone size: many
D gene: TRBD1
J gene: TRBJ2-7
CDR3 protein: CASSLGGTGVSYEQYF
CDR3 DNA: TGTGCCAGCAGCTTAGGCGGGACAGGGGTTTCCTACGAGCAGTACTTC

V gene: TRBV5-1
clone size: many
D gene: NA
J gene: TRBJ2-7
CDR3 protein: CASSPGTISYEQYF
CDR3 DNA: TGCGCCAGCAGTCCCGGGACAATATCCTACGAGCAGTACTTC

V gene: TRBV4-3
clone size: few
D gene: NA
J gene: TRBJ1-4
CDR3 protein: CASSQGAQSREKLFF
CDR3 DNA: TGCGCCAGCAGCCAAGGCGCGCAGAGTCGTGAAAAACTGTTTTTT